These 27 T cell receptor beta chains came from one sample sequenced in a study of control samples from healthy donors and cancer patients. The table came from immunoSEQ multiplex PCR; TCRdb's copy has only in-frame clones and leaves some out. In the table there are fewer than 200,000 clones, around 91% of which are singletons. Sequencing was done on a sample of blood. Receptor source: a woman in her forties or fifties in good health.

A single count supports this clone. This sequence joins TRBV5-1 and TRBJ2-7, with D perhaps given as TRBD1 or TRBD2 (5 bases each). V was pared by 6 bases and J by 5 bases, with 15 bases between. Germline CDR1 SGHRS, CDR2 YFSETQ. The CDR3 is made up of 13 amino acids. The CDR3 sequence: CASTTGTGDEQYF. The CDR3 nucleotides are TGCGCCAGCACCACCGGGACGGGCGACGAGCAGTACTTC.

V is TRBV3-1 (or the pseudogene TRBV3-2) and J is TRBJ2-1; 9 nucleotides match TRBD1. The germline V gene has CDR1 LGHDT and CDR2 YNNKEL (reference sequence). V was pared by 3 bases and J by 3 bases, with 6 bases of the junction left unmatched. This CDR3 contains 16 residues. In DNA form, the CDR3 reads TGTGCCAGCAGCCATCTAGGGACAGGGCTCTACAATGAGCAGTTCTTC. It encodes CASSHLGTGLYNEQFF.

The chain joins TRBV5-5 to TRBJ2-7; 7 bases are a match to TRBD2. This CDR3 comprises 15 residues. CDR1 SGHKS and CDR2 YYEKEE come from the germline V gene (reference sequence). J was trimmed by 5 bases and V by 3 bases; bases with no gene match: 11. The CDR3: CASSYPPAGSNEQYF. DNA for the CDR3: TGTGCCAGCAGCTATCCCCCAGCGGGGTCCAACGAGCAGTACTTC. The full variable domain, its missing parts supplied by reference TRBV5-5 and TRBJ2-7, is DAGVTQSPTHLIKTRGQQVTLRCSPISGHKSVSWYQQVLGQGPQFIFQYYEKEERGRGNFPDRFSARQFPNYSSELNVNALLLGDSALYLCASSYPPAGSNEQYFGPGTRLTVT.

V and J are TRBV6-6 and TRBJ1-2, with 10 bases aligning to TRBD1. The V gene's germline CDR1 is MNHNY and CDR2 SVGAGI (reference sequence). The CDR3 length is 15 residues. Trimming at V came to 5 bases and at J to 3 bases, leaving 6 bases not matched to a gene. This CDR3 reads CASSRSGTGDYGYTF. The CDR3 coding sequence is TGTGCCAGCAGTCGATCCGGGACAGGGGACTATGGCTACACCTTC.

CDR3 amino acids: CASSPTPTDSGNTIYF. Here the CDR3 DNA reads TGTGCCAGCAGCCCTACTCCGACGGACTCTGGAAACACCATATATTTT. V gene TRBV5-4 combines with J gene TRBJ1-3; D unresolved. The V gene's germline CDR1 is SGHNT and CDR2 YYREEE (reference sequence). This CDR3 is 16 amino acids long. The V end was cut by 4 bases, the J end by 0 bases, with 14 bases between. The full variable domain, its missing parts supplied by reference TRBV5-4 and TRBJ1-3, is ETGVTQSPTHLIKTRGQQVTLRCSSQSGHNTVSWYQQALGQGPQFIFQYYREEENGRGNFPPRFSGLQFPNYSSELNVNALELDDSALYLCASSPTPTDSGNTIYFGEGSWLTVV.

The rearrangement joins TRBV7-6 to TRBJ1-1, with a possible D match to TRBD1 (5 bases). The CDR3 totals 14 residues. In germline, CDR1 is SGHVS, CDR2 FNYEAQ. V was shortened by 5 bases and J by 4 bases, with 14 bases between the two germline ends. CDR3 nucleotides: TGTGCCAGCAGCCCCCCTAACGGGGGCACTGAAGCTTTCTTT. Translation: CASSPPNGGTEAFF.

CDR3 sequence (DNA): TGTGCCAGTAGCCCCTCCGGACAAGAGACCCAGTACTTC. This codes for CASSPSGQETQYF. J is TRBJ2-5 and V is TRBV19, with D unclear. This CDR3 is 13 amino acids long. The germline V gene encodes CDR1 LNHDA and CDR2 SQIVND (reference sequence). Trimming stripped 6 bases from V and 2 bases from J, with 10 bases between. Filled out from reference TRBV19 and TRBJ2-5, the complete variable domain reads DGGITQSPKYLFRKEGQNVTLSCEQNLNHDAMYWYRQDPGQGLRLIYYSQIVNDFQKGDIAEGYSVSREKKESFPLTVTSAQKNPTAFYLCASSPSGQETQYFGPGTRLLVL.

In regard to this clone: This specimen includes other DNA sequences encoding the same CDR3. CDR3 in amino acids: CASSLNRNTEAFF. The CDR3 region has the DNA TGTGCCAGCAGTTTAAACCGAAACACTGAAGCTTTCTTT. The J gene is TRBJ1-1, the V gene TRBV27; no reliable D call. Trimming pared 2 bases from V and 2 bases from J, leaving 6 bases between. CDR1 MNHEY and CDR2 SMNVEV come from the germline V gene (reference sequence). The CDR3 totals 13 residues.

This chain links TRBV3-1 (or the pseudogene TRBV3-2) with TRBJ1-1; 7 nucleotides align to TRBD1. The CDR3 is made up of 13 amino acids. Germline CDR1 and CDR2: LGHDT and YNNKEL (reference sequence). Trimming took 0 bases from V and 10 from J; bases not matched to a gene: 5. CDR3 protein: CASSQDPGTAAFF. In nucleotides, the CDR3 is TGTGCCAGCAGCCAAGATCCGGGGACAGCAGCTTTCTTT.

The chain combines TRBV7-2 with TRBJ2-1; unclear D gene. This CDR3 contains 14 residues. The V gene's germline CDR1 is SGHTA and CDR2 FQGNSA. V gave up 6 bases and J gave up 3 bases, with 12 bases separating them. The CDR3 loop is CASSSSTVYNEQFF. DNA of the CDR3: TGTGCCAGCAGTTCTAGTACCGTCTACAATGAGCAGTTCTTC.

This clone was seen more than once but under ten times. V gene TRBV5-4 combines with J gene TRBJ2-6; 8 bases fit TRBD2. Per germline, CDR1 SGHNT and CDR2 YYREEE (reference sequence). Losses at the gene ends were 6 bases for V and 3 bases for J; bases not matched to a gene: 8. This CDR3 region has 16 residues. The CDR3 protein is CASNGGVSYGANVLTF. The CDR3, as DNA: TGTGCCAGCAACGGGGGGGTGTCTTATGGGGCCAACGTCCTGACTTTC.

The genes are TRBV6-6 and TRBJ2-7; possibly TRBD2 for D (6 bases). CDR1 and CDR2 from the germline V gene are MNHNY and SVGAGI (reference sequence). This CDR3 comprises 10 residues. V gave up 6 bases and J gave up 7 bases, with 7 bases separating them. The CDR3 region is CASSAGEQYF. The CDR3 DNA is TGTGCCAGCAGCGCGGGGGAGCAGTACTTC.

V gene TRBV5-6 combines with J gene TRBJ2-7; D could derive from TRBD1 or TRBD2 (5 bases each). The CDR3 has 13 residues. V gave up 0 bases and J gave up 7 bases, with 11 bases separating them. Germline CDR1 and CDR2: SGHDT and YYEEEE. The CDR3 reads CASSLGDQREQYF. The CDR3 DNA is TGTGCCAGCAGCTTGGGGGACCAAAGGGAGCAGTACTTC.

The chain joins TRBV15 to TRBJ2-3; 10 nucleotides agree with TRBD2. This CDR3 is 17 amino acids long. The germline V gene has CDR1 LNHNV and CDR2 YYDKDF (reference sequence). The V gene end was trimmed by 0 bases and the J gene end by 4 bases; junction bases not matched to a gene: 7. CDR3 sequence: CATSRELAGALPDTQYF. The CDR3 coding sequence is TGTGCCACCAGCAGAGAGCTAGCGGGAGCTTTGCCAGATACGCAGTATTTT.

The rearrangement joins TRBV7-9 to TRBJ1-5, with 10 bases identical to TRBD1. The CDR3 spans 16 residues. The V segment lost 5 bases and the J segment 3 bases; nucleotides outside the gene matches: 7. Per the germline V gene, CDR1 is SEHNR and CDR2 is FQNEAQ (reference sequence). CDR3 region: CASSAGDRGNNQPQHF. In DNA form, the CDR3 reads TGTGCCAGCAGCGCTGGGGACAGGGGAAACAATCAGCCCCAGCATTTT.

The DNA of the CDR3 is TGTGCCAGCAGTGAAGACGCCGCGAACACCGGGGAGCTGTTTTTT. This sequence encodes CASSEDAANTGELFF. The rearrangement uses TRBV2 and TRBJ2-2; D is ambiguous. Trimming left V 1 base short and J 0 bases short, with 6 bases between. Germline lookup yields CDR1 SNHLY and CDR2 FYNNEI. This CDR3 contains 15 residues.

The rearrangement links TRBV9 to TRBJ2-7; D is unresolved. This CDR3 has 13 residues. V dropped 0 bases and J dropped 2 bases, with 6 bases sitting between them. Germline assignment: CDR1 SGDLS and CDR2 YYNGEE. The chain's CDR3 is CASSVGGPYEQYF. As DNA, the CDR3 is TGTGCCAGCAGCGTAGGCGGTCCCTACGAGCAGTACTTC. The full variable domain, its missing parts supplied by reference TRBV9 and TRBJ2-7, is DSGVTQTPKHLITATGQRVTLRCSPRSGDLSVYWYQQSLDQGLQFLIQYYNGEERAKGNILERFSAQQFPDLHSELNLSSLELGDSALYFCASSVGGPYEQYFGPGTRLTVT.

The chain links TRBV5-1 to TRBJ2-2; D ambiguous. The CDR3 has 14 residues. The V gene lost 0 bases and the J gene lost 5 bases, with 8 bases spanning the gap. Germline V gene lookup returns CDR1 SGHRS and CDR2 YFSETQ. The CDR3 bases are TGCGCCAGCAGCTTGGCCGTCAAGACCGGGGAGCTGTTTTTT. Residues: CASSLAVKTGELFF.

The gene calls are TRBV27 and TRBJ2-3; D possibly matches TRBD1 or TRBD2 (5 bases each). The CDR3 contains 16 residues. The ends were cut back, 3 bases at V and 7 bases at J, with 20 bases in the middle. The V gene's germline CDR1 is MNHEY and CDR2 SMNVEV (reference sequence). The CDR3 loop reads CASSFTVGPSSYTQYF. In nucleotides, the CDR3 is TGTGCCAGCAGTTTCACGGTGGGACCGAGCTCGTATACGCAGTATTTT.

V is TRBV11-2 and J is TRBJ2-7; D possibly corresponds to TRBD1 (6 bases). The CDR3 consists of 11 residues. Trimming left V 5 bases short and J 8 bases short, with 10 bases between. Germline V lookup: CDR1 SGHAT, CDR2 FQNNGV. This chain's CDR3 is CASSLQGKQYF. CDR3 coding DNA: TGTGCCAGCAGCCTACAGGGAAAGCAGTACTTC.

DNA of the CDR3: TGTGCCAGCAGAACCGAGCGACGGGTAAATTCACCCCTCCACTTT. Its protein product is CASRTERRVNSPLHF. The V call is TRBV6-5, the J call TRBJ1-6; unclear D gene. The CDR3 extends over 15 amino acids. Trimming pared 6 bases from V and 7 bases from J, leaving 16 bases between. Germline values: CDR1 MNHEY, CDR2 SVGAGI.

The J gene is TRBJ1-6, the V gene TRBV27; the D gene is possibly TRBD1 (6 bases). This CDR3 is 13 amino acids long. Germline values: CDR1 MNHEY, CDR2 SMNVEV (reference sequence). V was pared by 5 bases and J by 12 bases, with 14 bases between. As DNA, the CDR3 is TGTGCCAGCAGTCTCGGACGCAGGGGACCCCTCCACTTT. Its translation is CASSLGRRGPLHF.

The chain recombines TRBV7-9 with TRBJ2-3; the match to TRBD2 covers 12 bases. V was clipped by 4 bases and J by 4 bases; unmatched bases: 0. Germline loops: CDR1 SEHNR, CDR2 FQNEAQ (reference sequence). The CDR3 sequence is 14 residues long. The chain's CDR3 is CASSSSGGADTQYF. CDR3 coding DNA: TGTGCCAGCAGCTCTAGCGGGGGGGCAGATACGCAGTATTTT.

The chain couples TRBV6-5 to TRBJ2-1; 7 positions agree with TRBD1. The V and J ends lost 4 bases and 6 bases, in that order; junction bases with no gene match: 9. The germline V gene encodes CDR1 MNHEY and CDR2 SVGAGI. The length of the CDR3 is 15 residues. CDR3 DNA sequence: TGTGCCAGCAGTTTGCCGGAGACAGGGCGCAATGAGCAGTTCTTC. Protein: CASSLPETGRNEQFF.

This sequence joins TRBV24-1 and TRBJ1-4, with D unresolved. Germline CDR1 KGHDR, CDR2 SFDVKD. This CDR3 spans 13 amino acids. Deletions cut 5 bases from V and 7 bases from J, with 10 bases between. The CDR3, as DNA: TGTGCCACCAGTGCGGCAGTTAGTGAAAAACTGTTTTTT. Protein: CATSAAVSEKLFF.

The chain links TRBV7-8 to TRBJ1-2; D might be TRBD1 (6 bases). Germline CDR1 and CDR2: SGHVS and FQNEAQ. The CDR3 runs 14 residues. V dropped 5 bases and J dropped 5 bases, with 15 bases sitting between them. This chain's CDR3 is CASSPLLDSYGYTF. The DNA for the CDR3 is TGTGCCAGCAGCCCTCTCTTGGACAGTTATGGCTACACCTTC.

The table lists this clone with many counts. CDR3 sequence: CASSIDHSQNQPQHF. CDR3 bases: TGTGCCAGTAGTATAGACCACAGCCAGAATCAGCCCCAGCATTTT. This chain joins TRBV19 and TRBJ1-5; D gene uncertain. The CDR3 has 15 residues. Germline V gene data show CDR1 as LNHDA and CDR2 as SQIVND (reference sequence). V was trimmed by 0 bases and J by 4 bases, leaving 10 bases between them.